Below are 24 T cell receptor beta chains sequenced from a single sample in a study of cytomegalovirus exposure and HLA in healthy donors. Here immunoSEQ multiplex PCR was the method, and the copy in TCRdb shows in-frame clones only, minus some. The data hold approximately 200,000 clones, with around 90% observed a single time. The source material was PBMCs. The receptors come from a woman aged 18 to 35 in good health and CMV-seronegative.

This chain uses TRBV7-9 with TRBJ1-1; the D is unclear. The germline CDR1 and CDR2 sequences are SEHNR and FQNEAQ (reference sequence). Trimming removed 2 bases from V and 3 bases from J, with 10 bases in between. The CDR3 is 14 residues long. The CDR3 DNA is TGTGCCAGCAGCTTATTGGGAGAGGACACTGAAGCTTTCTTT. It is translated as CASSLLGEDTEAFF.

The V gene is TRBV5-1, the J gene TRBJ2-1; TRBD1 aligns across 10 bases. V shed 4 bases and J 9 bases; nucleotides not matched to a gene: 7. Germline values: CDR1 SGHRS, CDR2 YFSETQ. This CDR3 is built from 14 residues. The CDR3 DNA reads TGCGCCAGCAGCCAGGGGACAGGGGTGAGTGAGCAGTTCTTC. The encoded protein is CASSQGTGVSEQFF.

This chain links TRBV7-9 with TRBJ1-2; possibly TRBD1 for D (5 bases). CDR1 is SEHNR, CDR2 FQNEAQ, per germline (reference sequence). The CDR3 is made up of 13 amino acids. Trimming stripped 2 bases from V and 6 bases from J, with 10 bases between. This CDR3 is CASSLRRGDGYTF. The CDR3 region has the DNA TGTGCCAGCAGCTTAAGACGGGGGGATGGCTACACCTTC.

The CDR3 region has the DNA TGTGCCAGCAGCTTAGAGGGGACAGCTCAGCGGGAGCTGTTTTTT. This translates into CASSLEGTAQRELFF. J is TRBJ2-2 and V is TRBV7-9, with 7 bases fitting TRBD1. Germline V CDR1 and CDR2: SEHNR, FQNEAQ (reference sequence). V shed 1 base and J 9 bases; nucleotides not matched to a gene: 8. This CDR3 is built from 15 residues. Using reference TRBV7-9 and TRBJ2-2 for the parts outside the CDR3, the full variable domain is DTGVSQNPRHKITKRGQNVTFRCDPISEHNRLYWYRQTLGQGPEFLTYFQNEAQLEKSRLLSDRFSAERPKGSFSTLEIQRTEQGDSAMYLCASSLEGTAQRELFFGEGSRLTVL.

The sample holds a few counts of this clone. The chain couples TRBV6-1 to TRBJ1-1, with a possible D match to TRBD1 (5 bases). The CDR3 sequence is 13 residues long. V was clipped by 6 bases and J by 6 bases, with 14 bases between them. Germline values: CDR1 MNHNS, CDR2 SASEGT. The CDR3 DNA sequence: TGTGCCAGCAGCCTCCCCCGGGGGGCTGAAGCTTTCTTT. Its translation: CASSLPRGAEAFF.

The chain is built from TRBV28 and TRBJ1-5, with unresolved D. There are 17 residues in the CDR3. V lost 5 bases, J lost 6 bases, and 23 bases lay in between. The germline V gene has CDR1 MDHEN and CDR2 SYDVKM. The DNA for the CDR3 is TGTGCCAGCAGTCACGCTGACACTAGTGGTCGAGGTCAGCCCCAGCATTTT. Translating gives CASSHADTSGRGQPQHF.

This sequence joins TRBV4-2 and TRBJ2-5, with 7 bases that match TRBD2. Germline CDR1 and CDR2: LGHNA and YNFKEQ. This CDR3 has 15 residues. The trim removed 3 bases at V and 1 base at J, leaving 5 bases unmatched. The CDR3 bases are TGTGCCAGCAGCCAGGTTACTAGCGTCCAAGAGACCCAGTACTTC. It translates to CASSQVTSVQETQYF.

V gene TRBV27 combines with J gene TRBJ2-3; TRBD1 aligns across 8 bases. The germline gives CDR1 MNHEY, CDR2 SMNVEV (reference sequence). CDR3 length equals 13 residues. With 5 bases clipped from V and 7 bases from J, the junction kept 5 bases outside the gene matches. This CDR3 reads CASSPDRAYTQYF. The CDR3 region has the DNA TGTGCCAGCAGTCCGGACAGGGCCTATACGCAGTATTTT.

The J gene is TRBJ2-7, the V gene TRBV6-6, with 11 nucleotides matching TRBD2. CDR3 length: 16 residues. After removal of 5 bases from V and 4 bases from J, the junction contained 10 bases not matched to a gene. Germline lookup yields CDR1 MNHNY and CDR2 SVGAGI (reference sequence). CDR3 sequence (DNA): TGTGCCAGCAGTCGCGGGACTAGCGGTAGAGTTTACGAGCAGTACTTC. It translates to CASSRGTSGRVYEQYF.

The chain is built from TRBV7-2 and TRBJ1-4; 9 nucleotides align to TRBD1. V was pared by 5 bases and J by 5 bases, with 9 bases of the junction left unmatched. The germline V gene has CDR1 SGHTA and CDR2 FQGNSA. The CDR3 loop spans 16 amino acids. The CDR3 loop reads CASSLTGGAMNEKLFF. The CDR3 nucleotides are TGTGCCAGCAGCCTTACAGGGGGCGCTATGAATGAAAAACTGTTTTTT.

The V and J genes are TRBV28 and TRBJ2-5; D not certain. CDR1 is MDHEN and CDR2 is SYDVKM in the germline V gene. The germline V and J ends were trimmed by 6 bases and 4 bases, with 12 bases remaining between them. This CDR3 contains 13 residues. The CDR3 protein is CASRLPSGETQYF. Here the CDR3 DNA reads TGTGCCAGCAGACTACCCTCCGGAGAGACCCAGTACTTC.

The chain carries TRBV29-1 and TRBJ1-5; D is undetermined. The CDR3 is 13 amino acids. Germline lookup yields CDR1 SQVTM and CDR2 ANQGSEA. V lost 7 bases, J lost 0 bases, and 10 bases lay in between. The CDR3 loop is CSAQANSNQPQHF. The DNA of the CDR3 is TGCAGCGCCCAGGCAAATAGCAATCAGCCCCAGCATTTT.

The rearrangement uses TRBV11-2 and TRBJ2-7, with TRBD1 matching 10 bases. The CDR3 runs to 15 residues. V lost 1 base and J lost 6; bases outside the gene matches: 6. Germline lookup yields CDR1 SGHAT and CDR2 FQNNGV. The chain's CDR3 is CASSLGGTGASEQYF. Written as DNA, the CDR3 is TGTGCCAGCAGCTTAGGTGGGACAGGGGCGTCCGAGCAGTACTTC. The full variable domain, its missing parts supplied by reference TRBV11-2 and TRBJ2-7, is EAGVAQSPRYKIIEKRQSVAFWCNPISGHATLYWYQQILGQGPKLLIQFQNNGVVDDSQLPKDRFSAERLKGVDSTLKIQPAKLEDSAVYLCASSLGGTGASEQYFGPGTRLTVT.

This clone was found once. The rearrangement joins TRBV30 to TRBJ2-7; D ambiguous. Deletions cut 3 bases from V and 0 bases from J, with 6 bases between. The CDR3 loop spans 12 amino acids. Germline CDR1 and CDR2: GTSNPN and SVGIG (reference sequence). In nucleotides, the CDR3 is TGTGCCTGGAGCTCGGGCTCCTACGAGCAGTACTTC. Translation: CAWSSGSYEQYF.

The table lists this clone with a count of one. The rearrangement joins TRBV30 to TRBJ2-3, with 9 bases identical to TRBD2. The germline V gene encodes CDR1 GTSNPN and CDR2 SVGIG (reference sequence). This CDR3 is 16 amino acids long. The junction had 9 bases not matched to a gene; V was cut back by 3 bases and J by 2 bases. This chain's CDR3 is CAWSAGLAGNTDTQYF. Written as DNA, the CDR3 is TGTGCCTGGAGCGCCGGGCTAGCGGGGAACACAGATACGCAGTATTTT.

The chain joins TRBV27 to TRBJ2-7, with TRBD2 as a possible D gene (5 bases). V dropped 3 bases and J dropped 5 bases, with 11 bases sitting between them. This CDR3 is 13 amino acids long. Germline CDR1 MNHEY, CDR2 SMNVEV (reference sequence). The CDR3 DNA reads TGTGCCAGCAGTTTGACGCTCGGGAACGAGCAGTACTTC. This codes for CASSLTLGNEQYF.

V usage is TRBV6-5 and J usage is TRBJ1-5; 7 positions match TRBD1. V was clipped by 5 bases and J by 9 bases; unmatched bases: 7. Germline V lookup: CDR1 MNHEY, CDR2 SVGAGI. The CDR3 covers 13 residues. The CDR3 reads CASSVDRVRPQHF. The CDR3 coding sequence is TGTGCCAGCAGTGTAGACAGGGTCCGGCCCCAGCATTTT.

V and J are TRBV9 and TRBJ2-1, with 7 bases aligning to TRBD2. The CDR3 length is 18 residues. CDR1 is SGDLS, CDR2 YYNGEE, per germline. The ends lost 3 bases at V and 8 bases at J; junction bases unmatched: 20. The CDR3 is CASSAPRGRAGRSDEQFF. In DNA, the CDR3 is TGTGCCAGCAGCGCCCCCCGGGGGAGGGCAGGTAGGTCGGATGAGCAGTTCTTC.

The genes are TRBV4-1 and TRBJ1-3; perhaps TRBD1 as D (5 bases). Germline V gives CDR1 MGHRA, CDR2 YSYEKL. This CDR3 has 17 amino acids. Trimming cost V 1 base and J 0 bases, with 13 bases left between them. The CDR3, as DNA: TGCGCCAGCAGCCAAGTATATCAGGGCCCCTCTGGAAACACCATATATTTT. Encoded protein: CASSQVYQGPSGNTIYF.

The rearrangement links TRBV29-1 to TRBJ1-1; tentative D call: TRBD1 (5 bases). V was cut by 3 bases and J by 4 bases, with 6 bases left in between. The length of the CDR3 is 11 residues. CDR1 and CDR2 (germline): SQVTM, ANQGSEA. The CDR3 DNA follows: TGCAGCGTTGACCAGGGCACTGAAGCTTTCTTT. Its protein product is CSVDQGTEAFF.

The V gene is TRBV5-1, the J gene TRBJ2-1; TRBD2 agrees at 13 bases. The CDR3 covers 17 residues. Germline values: CDR1 SGHRS, CDR2 YFSETQ. J lost 2 bases, V lost 1 base, and 3 bases had no gene match. The CDR3 coding sequence is TGCGCCAGCAGCTTGAGACTAGCGGGAGGTACCTACAATGAGCAGTTCTTC. Amino acids: CASSLRLAGGTYNEQFF.

This chain links TRBV6-5 with TRBJ2-1; D may be TRBD2 (7 bases). The germline V gene has CDR1 MNHEY and CDR2 SVGAGI. V lost 8 bases and J 0 bases, leaving 11 bases between the germline ends. The CDR3 contains 14 residues. The CDR3, as DNA: TGTGCCAGCGGGGGGGCGAGCTCCTACAATGAGCAGTTCTTC. Translation: CASGGASSYNEQFF.

This clone is a singleton in its sample. The CDR3 sequence is CAIRDSDYGYTF. The CDR3 bases are TGTGCCATCCGGGACAGCGACTATGGCTACACCTTC. The gene calls are TRBV5-4 and TRBJ1-2, with 7 positions matching TRBD1. The germline V gene has CDR1 SGHNT and CDR2 YYREEE (reference sequence). The CDR3 loop spans 12 amino acids. Trimming cost V 9 bases and J 3 bases; bases outside gene matches: 5.

This clone has only a few counts. The chain is built from TRBV29-1 and TRBJ2-1; D is ambiguous. In germline, CDR1 is SQVTM, CDR2 ANQGSEA. Trimming took 7 bases from V and 2 from J, leaving 6 bases between them. The CDR3 totals 11 residues. The CDR3 spells CSGGPYNEQFF. The DNA of the CDR3 is TGCAGCGGTGGGCCCTACAATGAGCAGTTCTTC.